This T cell receptor beta chain was captured in a study of shared clonotypes between healthy human individuals. The repertoire was sequenced with immunoSEQ multiplex PCR; TCRdb's copy has only in-frame clones and lacks some. There are some 510,000 clones in the sample; more than 65% occur only once, and under 15% lies in the top ten. As concerns this clone: As yet, its antigen is unknown.

CDR1 and CDR2 (germline): MNHNS, SASEGT. The CDR3 has 15 residues. The J segment lost 5 bases and the V segment lost 5 bases, leaving 8 bases of the junction unmatched. Findings and caveats of the study: Blood was the sole source, and tissue repertoires probably differ.

Sequencing was carried out using PBMCs. This receptor was taken from a woman aged 40-49 years in good health. Some clones in this sample may be carry-over from other donors' samples. V is TRBV6-1 and J is TRBJ2-5, with 10 bases identical to TRBD2. CDR3 DNA: TGTGCCAGCAGTCCTCTAGCGGGAGTAAGTGAGACCCAGTACTTC. Translated: CASSPLAGVSETQYF.